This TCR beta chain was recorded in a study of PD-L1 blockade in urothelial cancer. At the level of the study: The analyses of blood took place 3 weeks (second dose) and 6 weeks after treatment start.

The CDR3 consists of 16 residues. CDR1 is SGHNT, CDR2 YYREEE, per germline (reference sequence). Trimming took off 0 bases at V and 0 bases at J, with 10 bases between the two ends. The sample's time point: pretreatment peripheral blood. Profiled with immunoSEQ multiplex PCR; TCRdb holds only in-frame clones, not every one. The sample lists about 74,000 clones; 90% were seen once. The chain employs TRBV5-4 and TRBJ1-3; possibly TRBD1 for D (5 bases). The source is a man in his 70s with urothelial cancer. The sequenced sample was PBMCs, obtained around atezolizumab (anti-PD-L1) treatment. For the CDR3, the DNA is TGTGCCAGCAGCTTGGCAGGGTCCTACTCTGGAAACACCATATATTTT. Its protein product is CASSLAGSYSGNTIYF. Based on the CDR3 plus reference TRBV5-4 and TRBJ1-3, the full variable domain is ETGVTQSPTHLIKTRGQQVTLRCSSQSGHNTVSWYQQALGQGPQFIFQYYREEENGRGNFPPRFSGLQFPNYSSELNVNALELDDSALYLCASSLAGSYSGNTIYFGEGSWLTVV.